The next 10 T cell receptor beta chains were all read from a single sample in a study of OX40 agonist ivuxolimab in advanced cancers. Clones were read by immunoSEQ multiplex PCR, and TCRdb kept only the in-frame ones, dropping some. The sample gives about 62,000 clones, around 79% of which show up once; under 13% is in the top ten. Source: CD4+ or CD8+ T cells sorted from blood, taken in a trial of the OX40 agonist ivuxolimab. The receptors were sampled from an adult with an advanced solid tumor such as melanoma, head and neck, liver or kidney cancer.

This rearrangement joins TRBV18 to TRBJ1-2; D is unresolved. Germline values: CDR1 KGHSH, CDR2 LQKENI. The V gene lost 2 bases and the J gene lost 4 bases, with 8 bases spanning the gap. This CDR3 spans 13 amino acids. The CDR3 DNA reads as TGTGCCAGCTCACCAGAGGGAAGCTATGGCTACACCTTC. It codes for CASSPEGSYGYTF.

The chain is built from TRBV5-4 and TRBJ1-1; a possible D gene is TRBD1 (5 bases). V lost 0 bases to trimming and J lost 7 bases, with 7 bases between them. There are 12 residues in the CDR3. Germline assignment: CDR1 SGHNT and CDR2 YYREEE (reference sequence). The CDR3 here is CASSLGQLEAFF. The CDR3 DNA sequence: TGTGCCAGCAGCTTGGGACAGCTTGAAGCTTTCTTT.

The chain joins TRBV9 to TRBJ2-3; 8 nucleotides match TRBD2. The CDR3 runs 16 residues. With 2 bases clipped from V and 6 bases from J, the junction kept 11 bases outside the gene matches. Germline V lookup: CDR1 SGDLS, CDR2 YYNGEE. The CDR3 is CASSVAGGDSGDTQYF. DNA for the CDR3: TGTGCCAGCAGCGTCGCCGGGGGGGATAGCGGCGATACGCAGTATTTT.

The chain is built from TRBV5-4 and TRBJ2-3; 8 bases match TRBD2. The junction had 5 bases not matched to a gene; V was cut back by 4 bases and J by 1 base. The CDR3 consists of 15 residues. CDR1 is SGHNT, CDR2 YYREEE, per germline (reference sequence). CDR3 nucleotide sequence: TGTGCCAGCAGCATCGGGACTAGACGCACAGATACGCAGTATTTT. As protein: CASSIGTRRTDTQYF.

This chain links TRBV28 with TRBJ2-3, with 8 bases identical to TRBD1. The trim removed 6 bases at V and 3 bases at J, leaving 14 bases unmatched. From germline, CDR1 is MDHEN and CDR2 SYDVKM. The CDR3 is 17 residues long. Written as DNA, the CDR3 is TGTGCCAGCAGCTCAGCCCAGGGGGCTTTGGGAACAGATACGCAGTATTTT. Translating gives CASSSAQGALGTDTQYF.

The rearrangement links TRBV11-2 to TRBJ2-1; 10 nucleotides line up with TRBD2. Germline V gene sequence: CDR1 SGHAT, CDR2 FQNNGV. The CDR3 loop spans 15 amino acids. V was clipped by 7 bases and J by 7 bases; unmatched bases: 10. In nucleotides, the CDR3 is TGTGCCAGCACCCCGGGGCTAGCGGGAGTAAATGAGCAGTTCTTC. Translating it yields CASTPGLAGVNEQFF. Supplemented by reference TRBV11-2 and TRBJ2-1, the full variable domain reads EAGVAQSPRYKIIEKRQSVAFWCNPISGHATLYWYQQILGQGPKLLIQFQNNGVVDDSQLPKDRFSAERLKGVDSTLKIQPAKLEDSAVYLCASTPGLAGVNEQFFGPGTRLTVL.

J is TRBJ2-1 and V is TRBV4-3, with 12 bases lining up with TRBD2. V lost 0 bases to trimming and J lost 6 bases; unmatched junction nucleotides: 9. Per the germline V gene, CDR1 is LGHNA and CDR2 is YSLEER. The CDR3 length is 18 residues. CDR3 protein: CASSQDLPTSGRFNEQFF. CDR3 nucleotide sequence: TGCGCCAGCAGCCAAGATCTCCCGACTAGCGGGAGATTCAATGAGCAGTTCTTC.

V is TRBV4-3 and J is TRBJ1-2; 7 bases are a match to TRBD1. The length of the CDR3 is 16 residues. Germline V gene lookup returns CDR1 LGHNA and CDR2 YSLEER. With V trimmed by 1 base and J by 3 bases, 8 bases remained unmatched. This CDR3 reads CASSQVTGAAHYGYTF. For the CDR3, the DNA is TGCGCCAGCAGCCAAGTCACAGGGGCCGCCCACTATGGCTACACCTTC.

The chain employs TRBV30 and TRBJ1-5; TRBD1 aligns across 8 bases. V trimming: 0 bases; J trimming: 4 bases; junction bases outside the gene matches: 5. Looked up from germline, CDR1 is GTSNPN and CDR2 is SVGIG (reference sequence). This CDR3 is built from 15 residues. The CDR3 DNA reads TGTGCCTGGAGTGTCGTCAGGGGGCGGAATCAGCCCCAGCATTTT. It codes for CAWSVVRGRNQPQHF.

Written as DNA, the CDR3 is TGTGCCAGCAGTGCCCCTAGCGGGGGGCTCGACGAGCAGTACTTC. Translated, it gives CASSAPSGGLDEQYF. The chain recombines TRBV6-1 with TRBJ2-7; TRBD2 agrees at 11 bases. The V segment lost 4 bases and the J segment 5 bases; nucleotides outside the gene matches: 7. Per germline, CDR1 MNHNS and CDR2 SASEGT. CDR3 length: 15 amino acids.